This T cell receptor beta chain was sequenced during a study of breast tumors, draining lymph nodes, adjacent tissues. Study-wide results and caveats: The lymph node origin of tumor T cells was framed as consistent with a hypothesis, not demonstrated. Most tumor T cells seemingly derive from lymph node, then expand in tumor. Tumor repertoires ranked between lymph nodes and nontumor tissue in diversity, with V and J gene preferences.

There are 17 residues in the CDR3. Germline CDR1 reads SGHNT; CDR2 reads YYREEE (reference sequence). J lost 4 bases, V lost 2 bases, and 7 bases had no gene match. TCRdb independently ran MiXCR on the multiplex PCR reads; one entry per CDR3 protein. The sample lists about 270,000 distinct CDR3 sequences; roughly 31% were seen once. The sample holds a few counts of this clonotype. Its antigen remains unknown. Breast cancer patients provided tissue from their axillary draining lymph nodes. The sequenced sample was axillary lymph node tissue. This clonotype was obtained from a female donor with breast cancer. Some clones in this sample may be carry-over from other donors' samples. This chain connects TRBV5-4 to TRBJ2-3, with 13 bases lining up with TRBD2. The CDR3 spells CASSFRTSGRGADTQYF. CDR3 DNA: TGTGCCAGCAGCTTCCGTACTAGCGGGAGGGGGGCAGATACGCAGTATTTT.